Listed here are 8 T cell receptor beta chains from one sample, sequenced in a study of control samples from healthy donors and cancer patients. Only in-frame clones appear in the TCRdb table, and some are missing; sequencing was by immunoSEQ multiplex PCR. The data show some 90,000 clones, roughly nine tenths seen once. The sequenced sample was blood. The source of these receptors is a woman aged 25 to 39 in good health.

The V and J genes are TRBV19 and TRBJ1-5; D unclear. The CDR3 loop spans 15 amino acids. Trimming shortened V by 6 bases and J by 0 bases, and 12 bases separated the two germline ends. Germline CDR1 LNHDA, CDR2 SQIVND (reference sequence). CDR3 residues: CASSPLGNSNQPQHF. In nucleotides, the CDR3 is TGTGCCAGTAGCCCGCTAGGGAATAGCAATCAGCCCCAGCATTTT. The full variable domain, rest sourced from reference TRBV19 and TRBJ1-5, is DGGITQSPKYLFRKEGQNVTLSCEQNLNHDAMYWYRQDPGQGLRLIYYSQIVNDFQKGDIAEGYSVSREKKESFPLTVTSAQKNPTAFYLCASSPLGNSNQPQHFGDGTRLSIL.

The chain recombines TRBV6-1 with TRBJ2-7, with D maybe TRBD2 (7 bases). CDR1 is MNHNS, CDR2 SASEGT, per germline. This CDR3 comprises 14 residues. Trimming removed 3 bases at V and 5 bases at J, with 14 bases between. The DNA of the CDR3 is TGTGCCAGCAGTGAGGGACGGGGGGCCGACGAGCAGTACTTC. Amino acids: CASSEGRGADEQYF.

The rearrangement joins TRBV13 to TRBJ1-1, with a tentative D call TRBD1 (5 bases). CDR1 and CDR2 (germline): PRHDT, FYEKMQ (reference sequence). V lost 6 bases, J lost 5 bases, and 19 bases lay in between. The CDR3 length is 15 residues. The CDR3 loop reads CASRAIVRVVTEAFF. The CDR3 nucleotides are TGTGCCAGCAGGGCTATCGTCAGGGTAGTGACTGAAGCTTTCTTT.

The CDR3 DNA reads TGTGCCAGCAGCCAGAACACTGAAGCTTTCTTT. It codes for CASSQNTEAFF. This chain joins TRBV7-9 and TRBJ1-1, with D unclear. The germline CDR1 and CDR2 sequences are SEHNR and FQNEAQ (reference sequence). The CDR3 consists of 11 residues. Trimming removed 5 bases at V and 1 base at J, with 2 bases between. Variable domain in full (rest from reference TRBV7-9 and TRBJ1-1): DTGVSQNPRHKITKRGQNVTFRCDPISEHNRLYWYRQTLGQGPEFLTYFQNEAQLEKSRLLSDRFSAERPKGSFSTLEIQRTEQGDSAMYLCASSQNTEAFFGQGTRLTVV.

The gene calls are TRBV7-2 and TRBJ2-7; D call uncertain. Germline V gene sequence: CDR1 SGHTA, CDR2 FQGNSA. The V end was cut by 6 bases, the J end by 3 bases, with 6 bases between. The CDR3 covers 11 residues. The DNA for the CDR3 is TGTGCCAGCAGTCCAAACTACGAGCAGTACTTC. Protein: CASSPNYEQYF.

The chain combines TRBV21-1 with TRBJ2-1; TRBD2 was called by the table and not checked on the DNA. TRBV21-1 is a pseudogene locus. This CDR3 is 18 amino acids long. CDR3 region: CASSKGPRLAGGGNEQFF. The CDR3 DNA reads as TGTGCCAGCAGCAAAGGCCCCCGACTAGCGGGGGGCGGGAATGAGCAGTTCTTC.

The V and J genes are TRBV7-2 and TRBJ1-2; TRBD1 aligns across 11 bases. CDR1 and CDR2 from the germline V gene are SGHTA and FQGNSA. The CDR3 contains 15 residues. Germline trimming cut 5 bases from V and 5 bases from J; bases unmatched to any gene: 7. CDR3 amino acids: CASSITGQGAYGYTF. CDR3 DNA sequence: TGTGCCAGCAGCATTACCGGACAGGGGGCGTATGGCTACACCTTC.

This clone was seen a single time. The rearrangement joins TRBV6-5 to TRBJ2-7; TRBD1 matches 10 bases. Germline V lookup: CDR1 MNHEY, CDR2 SVGAGI. The CDR3 covers 15 residues. J was trimmed by 1 base and V by 8 bases; bases with no gene match: 8. CDR3 in amino acids: CASFQTGGASYEQYF. CDR3 bases: TGTGCCAGCTTCCAGACAGGGGGCGCATCCTACGAGCAGTACTTC.